Following are 4 T cell receptor beta chains from one sample sequenced in a study of CD8 T cells in Susac syndrome. Random-hexamer reverse transcription was applied to about 0.5 to 1 ug RNA. TCRdb re-derived calls from the immunoSEQ multiplex PCR reads in MiXCR, one entry per CDR3 protein. The sample records around 300,000 distinct CDR3 sequences, 85% being singletons. Sequenced input: CD8+ T cells from PBMCs. These receptors were obtained from a human donor with multiple sclerosis.

The rearrangement joins TRBV27 to TRBJ2-7; the D gene could be TRBD1 or TRBD2 (6 bases each). Trimming pared 6 bases from V and 4 bases from J, leaving 13 bases between. The germline V gene encodes CDR1 MNHEY and CDR2 SMNVEV (reference sequence). The CDR3 has 13 amino acids. The CDR3 DNA sequence: TGTGCCAGCAGAGCTAGGGGGGATTACGAGCAGTACTTC. Its translation is CASRARGDYEQYF.

The gene calls are TRBV4-3 and TRBJ2-3; D unresolved. The germline V gene encodes CDR1 LGHNA and CDR2 YSLEER. This CDR3 has 13 amino acids. V lost 0 bases and J lost 6, with 7 bases in between. The CDR3 protein is CASSQDVEDTQYF. The CDR3 region has the DNA TGCGCCAGCAGCCAAGATGTAGAGGATACGCAGTATTTT.

V is TRBV27 and J is TRBJ2-1; 13 positions agree with TRBD2. After removal of 7 bases from V and 0 bases from J, the junction contained 15 bases not matched to a gene. The CDR3 has 20 residues. Germline CDR1 and CDR2: MNHEY and SMNVEV (reference sequence). This CDR3 reads CASNSGTSGTPFSSYNEQFF. The CDR3, as DNA: TGTGCCAGCAACTCCGGGACTAGCGGGACCCCCTTTAGCTCCTACAATGAGCAGTTCTTC.

This chain links TRBV5-4 with TRBJ2-1; unclear D gene. Germline V gene sequence: CDR1 SGHNT, CDR2 YYREEE (reference sequence). With 5 bases removed from V and 6 bases from J, the gap between germline ends came to 12 bases. The CDR3 consists of 13 residues. The DNA of the CDR3 is TGTGCCAGCAGAGTTGGGTACAGCAATGAGCAGTTCTTC. Amino acids: CASRVGYSNEQFF.